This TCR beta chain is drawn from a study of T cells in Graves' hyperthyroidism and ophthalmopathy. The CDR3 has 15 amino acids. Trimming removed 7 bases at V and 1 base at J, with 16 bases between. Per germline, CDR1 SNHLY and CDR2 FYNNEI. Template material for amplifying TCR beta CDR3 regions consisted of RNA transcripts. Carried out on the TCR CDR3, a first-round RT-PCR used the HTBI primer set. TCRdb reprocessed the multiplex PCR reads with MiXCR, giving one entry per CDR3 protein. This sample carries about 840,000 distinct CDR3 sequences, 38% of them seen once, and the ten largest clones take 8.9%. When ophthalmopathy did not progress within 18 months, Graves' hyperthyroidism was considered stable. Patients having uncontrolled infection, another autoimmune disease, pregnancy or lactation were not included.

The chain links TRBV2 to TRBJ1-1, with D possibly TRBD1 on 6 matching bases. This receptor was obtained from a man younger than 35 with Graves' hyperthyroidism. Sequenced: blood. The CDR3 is CASKGFTGTNTEAFF. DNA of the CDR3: TGTGCCAGCAAGGGATTTACAGGGACGAACACTGAAGCTTTCTTT.